These 20 T cell receptor beta chains came from one sample sequenced in a study of resident and recirculating memory T cells in vitiligo. The method was immunoSEQ multiplex PCR; TCRdb's version includes in-frame clones alone and lacks a portion of them. This table has 70,000 to 85,000 clones, roughly nine tenths appearing once. Sequencing was carried out using blood. The receptor set was obtained from a male donor with vitiligo.

The genes are TRBV28 and TRBJ1-5; D gene unclear. This CDR3 has 12 residues. Germline values: CDR1 MDHEN, CDR2 SYDVKM. V lost 8 bases, J lost 7 bases, and 12 bases lay in between. DNA of the CDR3: TGTGCCAGCCGTTACCAGGTGCAGCCCCAGCATTTT. It yields the protein CASRYQVQPQHF. Full variable domain (remainder filled in from reference TRBV28 and TRBJ1-5): DVKVTQSSRYLVKRTGEKVFLECVQDMDHENMFWYRQDPGLGLRLIYFSYDVKMKEKGDIPEGYSVSREKKERFSLILESASTNQTSMYLCASRYQVQPQHFGDGTRLSIL.

This clone was counted only a few times. The chain employs TRBV9 and TRBJ2-1; 10 bases are shared with TRBD2. This CDR3 spans 15 amino acids. Per the germline V gene, CDR1 is SGDLS and CDR2 is YYNGEE. V lost 3 bases, J lost 7 bases, and 7 bases stayed unmatched. The CDR3 region has the DNA TGTGCCAGCAGCGCGAGCGGGGGGGCGGGTAATGAGCAGTTCTTC. Translated: CASSASGGAGNEQFF.

V and J are TRBV21-1 and TRBJ2-1; the D call of TRBD2 is as the table states it, not checked on the DNA. TRBV21-1 is deemed a pseudogene. The CDR3 covers 11 residues. CDR3 coding DNA: TGTGCCAGCGGAGATTACAATGAGCAGTTCTTC. It encodes CASGDYNEQFF.

The chain uses TRBV28 and TRBJ2-1; 11 bases align to TRBD2. Per germline, CDR1 MDHEN and CDR2 SYDVKM. This CDR3 contains 15 residues. V was pared by 7 bases and J by 5 bases, with 7 bases of the junction left unmatched. The CDR3 sequence is CASTSPGLADNEQFF. The CDR3 nucleotides read TGTGCCAGCACGTCCCCGGGACTAGCGGACAATGAGCAGTTCTTC.

This sequence joins TRBV6-1 and TRBJ2-7; D is possibly TRBD2 (6 bases). The CDR3 extends over 12 amino acids. V gave up 8 bases and J gave up 0 bases, with 8 bases separating them. CDR1 and CDR2 from the germline V gene are MNHNS and SASEGT. CDR3 sequence reads: CASAEGSYEQYF. In DNA, the CDR3 is TGTGCCAGCGCGGAGGGCTCCTACGAGCAGTACTTC.

This clone turned up a few times. The V call is TRBV7-2, the J call TRBJ2-2; 8 nucleotides match TRBD2. This CDR3 has 16 amino acids. V lost 2 bases to trimming and J lost 6 bases; unmatched junction nucleotides: 8. Germline-derived CDR1 and CDR2 are SGHTA and FQGNSA. The CDR3 spells CASSLRERGYPGELFF. Here the CDR3 DNA reads TGTGCCAGCAGCTTACGTGAGCGGGGGTACCCCGGGGAGCTGTTTTTT.

This chain uses TRBV21-1 with TRBJ1-5. TRBV21-1 is reported as a pseudogene. The CDR3 is 19 amino acids. DNA of the CDR3: TGTGCCAGCAGCAAACCCCGCGGTCTCACATGGTATAGCAATCAGCCCCAGCATTTT. It yields the protein CASSKPRGLTWYSNQPQHF.

The CDR3: CASSVGGAGANVLTF. DNA for the CDR3: TGTGCCAGCAGCGTAGGGGGGGCTGGGGCCAACGTCCTGACTTTC. The rearrangement joins TRBV9 to TRBJ2-6; D is perhaps TRBD2 (6 bases). The ends were cut back, 0 bases at V and 2 bases at J, with 6 bases in the middle. CDR1 is SGDLS and CDR2 is YYNGEE in the germline V gene. The CDR3 extends over 15 amino acids.

This chain connects TRBV6-5 to TRBJ2-2, with D perhaps TRBD1 (5 bases). V was shortened by 2 bases and J by 6 bases, with 7 bases between the two germline ends. This CDR3 contains 13 residues. Germline V gene lookup returns CDR1 MNHEY and CDR2 SVGAGI. This CDR3 is CASSYAGSGELFF. CDR3 bases: TGTGCCAGCAGTTACGCAGGGTCCGGGGAGCTGTTTTTT.

This clone has more than one count but fewer than ten. This chain joins TRBV6-5 and TRBJ1-1, with TRBD1 matching over 8 bases. Trimming cost V 2 bases and J 10 bases; bases outside gene matches: 12. CDR1 and CDR2 from the germline V gene are MNHEY and SVGAGI. This CDR3 spans 15 amino acids. The CDR3: CASSYVTPQGAGAFF. Written as DNA, the CDR3 is TGTGCCAGCAGTTACGTGACGCCCCAGGGGGCTGGAGCTTTCTTT.

The rearrangement links TRBV4-3 to TRBJ2-1; possibly TRBD2 for D (6 bases). The CDR3 is made up of 15 amino acids. CDR1 and CDR2 (germline): LGHNA, YSLEER. V lost 0 bases to trimming and J lost 8 bases, with 14 bases between them. The CDR3, as DNA: TGCGCCAGCAGCCAAGACGGCGGGGTCGGCGATGAGCAGTTCTTC. Its translation is CASSQDGGVGDEQFF.

V is TRBV4-3 and J is TRBJ2-5; 10 bases agree with TRBD2. With 0 bases clipped from V and 5 bases from J, the junction kept 12 bases outside the gene matches. Per germline, CDR1 LGHNA and CDR2 YSLEER. The CDR3 runs 18 residues. The CDR3 sequence: CASSQDLSGGILGETQYF. In DNA form, the CDR3 reads TGCGCCAGCAGCCAAGACCTTAGCGGGGGGATTTTGGGGGAGACCCAGTACTTC.

Of note for this clone: Possible read error: a much larger clone is one base away. The chain has TRBV6-4 and TRBJ2-1, with 8 bases fitting TRBD2. The germline gives CDR1 MRHNA, CDR2 SNTAGT. CDR3 length: 15 residues. V lost 4 bases and J lost 2; bases outside the gene matches: 4. CDR3 nucleotides: TGTGCCAGCAGTGCTAACGGGGGGGCCTACAATGAGCAGTTCTTC. Translated, it gives CASSANGGAYNEQFF.

The chain links TRBV7-2 to TRBJ2-7; 7 bases fit TRBD1. The CDR3 runs 16 residues. Germline-derived CDR1 and CDR2 are SGHTA and FQGNSA. V was pared by 4 bases and J by 6 bases, with 15 bases of the junction left unmatched. The CDR3 coding sequence is TGTGCCAGCAGCTACAAACCGGGACAGATGCCTCTCGAGCAGTACTTC. This codes for CASSYKPGQMPLEQYF.

V and J are TRBV10-1 and TRBJ1-1; D is possibly TRBD1 (6 bases). The germline gives CDR1 WNHNN, CDR2 SYGVQD (reference sequence). The CDR3 totals 17 residues. Trimming removed 6 bases from V and 3 bases from J, with 23 bases in between. CDR3 bases: TGCGCCAGCAGGGCAATACGACAGGAAGGAAGGGACACTGAAGCTTTCTTT. Its translation: CASRAIRQEGRDTEAFF.

This clone has only one observation. The genes are TRBV28 and TRBJ2-1, with D unresolved. Per germline, CDR1 MDHEN and CDR2 SYDVKM. The CDR3 runs 12 residues. The V gene lost 4 bases and the J gene lost 10 bases, with 11 bases spanning the gap. CDR3 DNA: TGTGCCAGCAGTTCCTCTCCCCGGGAGCAGTTCTTC. Its translation is CASSSSPREQFF.

The V gene is TRBV7-8, the J gene TRBJ2-5; 8 bases are a match to TRBD1. The germline CDR1 and CDR2 sequences are SGHVS and FQNEAQ. With 5 bases clipped from V and 2 bases from J, the junction kept 7 bases outside the gene matches. The CDR3 extends over 15 amino acids. CDR3 DNA sequence: TGTGCCAGCAGCCCGATAGGACAGGGACAAGAGACCCAGTACTTC. This translates into CASSPIGQGQETQYF. The variable domain in full, completed from reference TRBV7-8 and TRBJ2-5, reads GAGVSQSPRYKVAKRGQDVALRCDPISGHVSLFWYQQALGQGPEFLTYFQNEAQLDKSGLPSDRFFAERPEGSVSTLKIQRTQQEDSAVYLCASSPIGQGQETQYFGPGTRLLVL.

The CDR3 nucleotides read TGTGCCAGCAGCCCCCGGGACAGCTACGAGCAGTACTTC. Encoded protein: CASSPRDSYEQYF. The chain joins TRBV5-5 to TRBJ2-7; 7 nucleotides agree with TRBD1. Germline V gene sequence: CDR1 SGHKS, CDR2 YYEKEE (reference sequence). The V segment lost 4 bases and the J segment 3 bases; nucleotides outside the gene matches: 4. The CDR3 runs to 13 residues. The complete variable domain, with remaining parts taken from reference TRBV5-5 and TRBJ2-7, reads DAGVTQSPTHLIKTRGQQVTLRCSPISGHKSVSWYQQVLGQGPQFIFQYYEKEERGRGNFPDRFSARQFPNYSSELNVNALLLGDSALYLCASSPRDSYEQYFGPGTRLTVT.

The gene calls are TRBV29-1 and TRBJ2-7; D gene ambiguous. The CDR3 covers 15 residues. V was pared by 2 bases and J by 0 bases, with 14 bases between. Germline lookup yields CDR1 SQVTM and CDR2 ANQGSEA. This CDR3 reads CSVEISAASSYEQYF. CDR3 nucleotides: TGCAGCGTTGAAATTTCGGCAGCGAGCTCCTACGAGCAGTACTTC.

The chain couples TRBV7-9 to TRBJ2-3, with 7 bases identical to TRBD1. Germline V gene data show CDR1 as SEHNR and CDR2 as FQNEAQ (reference sequence). Trimming removed 10 bases from V and 3 bases from J; junction bases left unmatched: 19. The CDR3 has 17 residues. CDR3: CAITTSPGQRLTDTQYF. The CDR3, as DNA: TGTGCCATCACCACGAGCCCGGGACAGAGACTGACAGATACGCAGTATTTT.